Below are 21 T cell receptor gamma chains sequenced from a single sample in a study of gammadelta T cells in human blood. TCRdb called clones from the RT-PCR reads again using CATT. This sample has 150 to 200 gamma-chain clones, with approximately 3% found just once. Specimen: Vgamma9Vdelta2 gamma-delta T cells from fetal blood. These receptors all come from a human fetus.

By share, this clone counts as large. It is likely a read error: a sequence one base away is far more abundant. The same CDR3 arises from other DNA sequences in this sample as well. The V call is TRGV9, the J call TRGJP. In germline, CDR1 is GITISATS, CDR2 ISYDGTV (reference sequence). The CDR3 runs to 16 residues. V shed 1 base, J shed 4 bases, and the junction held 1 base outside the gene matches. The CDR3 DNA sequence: TGTGCCTTGTGGGAGGTTCAAGAGTTGGGCAAAAAAATCAAGGTATTT. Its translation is CALWEVQELGKKIKVF.

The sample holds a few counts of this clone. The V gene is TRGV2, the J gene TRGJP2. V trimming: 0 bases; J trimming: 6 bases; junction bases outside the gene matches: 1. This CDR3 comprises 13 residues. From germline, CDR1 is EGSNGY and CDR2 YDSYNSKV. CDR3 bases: TGTGCCACCTGGGACGGGCGTGATTGGATCAAGACGTTT. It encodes CATWDGRDWIKTF.

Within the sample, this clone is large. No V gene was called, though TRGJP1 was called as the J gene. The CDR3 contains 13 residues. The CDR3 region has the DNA TGTGCCACCTGGGACAGGCCTGGTTGGTTCAAGATATTT. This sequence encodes CATWDRPGWFKIF.

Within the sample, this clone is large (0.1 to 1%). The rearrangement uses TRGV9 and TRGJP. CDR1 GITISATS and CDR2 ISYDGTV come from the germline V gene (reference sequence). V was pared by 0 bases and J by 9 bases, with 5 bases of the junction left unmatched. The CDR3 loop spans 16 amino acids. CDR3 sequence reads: CALWEVGTLGKKIKVF. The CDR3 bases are TGTGCCTTGTGGGAGGTGGGAACGTTGGGCAAAAAAATCAAGGTATTT.

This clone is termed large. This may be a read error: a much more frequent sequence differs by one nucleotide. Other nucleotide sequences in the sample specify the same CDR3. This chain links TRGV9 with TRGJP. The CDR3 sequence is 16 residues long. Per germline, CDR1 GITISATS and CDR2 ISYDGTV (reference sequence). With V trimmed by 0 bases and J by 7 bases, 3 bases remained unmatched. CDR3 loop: CALWEVHELGKKIKVF. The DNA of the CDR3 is TGTGCCTTGTGGGAGGTGCACGAGTTGGGCAAAAAAATCAAGGTATTT.

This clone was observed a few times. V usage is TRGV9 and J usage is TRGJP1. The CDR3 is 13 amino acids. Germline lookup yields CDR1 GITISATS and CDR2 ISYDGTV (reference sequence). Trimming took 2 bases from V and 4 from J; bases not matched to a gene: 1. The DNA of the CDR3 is TGTGCCTTGTGGGAGGGCACTGGTTGGTTCAAGATATTT. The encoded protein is CALWEGTGWFKIF.

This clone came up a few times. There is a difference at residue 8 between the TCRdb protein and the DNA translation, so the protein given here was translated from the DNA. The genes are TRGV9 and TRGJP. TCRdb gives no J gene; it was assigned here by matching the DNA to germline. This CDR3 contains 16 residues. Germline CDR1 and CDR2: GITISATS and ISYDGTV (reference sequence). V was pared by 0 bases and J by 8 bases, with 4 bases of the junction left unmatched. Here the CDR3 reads CALWEVHQLGKKIKVF. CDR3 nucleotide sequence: TGTGCCTTGTGGGAGGTGCACCAGTTGGGCAAAAAAATCAAGGTATTT.

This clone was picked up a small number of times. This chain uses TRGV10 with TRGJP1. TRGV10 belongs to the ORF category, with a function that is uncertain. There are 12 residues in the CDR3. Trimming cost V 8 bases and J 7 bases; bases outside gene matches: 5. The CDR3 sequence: CAAWDYGWFKIF. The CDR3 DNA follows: TGTGCTGCGTGGGATTATGGTTGGTTCAAGATATTT.

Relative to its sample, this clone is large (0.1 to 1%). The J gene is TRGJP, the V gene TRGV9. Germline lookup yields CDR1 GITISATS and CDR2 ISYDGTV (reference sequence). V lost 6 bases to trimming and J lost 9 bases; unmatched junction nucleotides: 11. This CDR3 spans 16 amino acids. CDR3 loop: CALWRGGGLGKKIKVF. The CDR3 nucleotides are TGTGCCTTGTGGAGGGGCGGCGGGTTGGGCAAAAAAATCAAGGTATTT.

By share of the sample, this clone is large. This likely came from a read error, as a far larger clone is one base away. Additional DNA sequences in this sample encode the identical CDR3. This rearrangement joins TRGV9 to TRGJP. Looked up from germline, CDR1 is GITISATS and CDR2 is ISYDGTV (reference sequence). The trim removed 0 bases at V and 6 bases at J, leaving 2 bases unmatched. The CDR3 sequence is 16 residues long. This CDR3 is CALWEVRELGKKIKVF. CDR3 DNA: TGTGCCTTGTGGGAGGTGCGAGAGTTGGGCAAAAAAATCAAGGTATTT.

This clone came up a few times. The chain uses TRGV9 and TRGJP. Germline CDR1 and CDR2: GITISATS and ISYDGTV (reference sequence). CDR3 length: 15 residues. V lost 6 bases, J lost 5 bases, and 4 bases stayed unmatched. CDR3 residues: CALWTKELGKKIKVF. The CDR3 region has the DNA TGTGCCTTGTGGACGAAAGAGTTGGGCAAAAAAATCAAGGTATTT.

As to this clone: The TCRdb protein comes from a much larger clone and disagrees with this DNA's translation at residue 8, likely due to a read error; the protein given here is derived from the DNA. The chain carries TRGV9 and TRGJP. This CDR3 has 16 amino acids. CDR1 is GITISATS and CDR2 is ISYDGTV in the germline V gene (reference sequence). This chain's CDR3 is CALWEVQDLGKKIKVF. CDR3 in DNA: TGTGCCTTGTGGGAGGTGCAAGATTTGGGCAAAAAAATCAAGGTATTT.

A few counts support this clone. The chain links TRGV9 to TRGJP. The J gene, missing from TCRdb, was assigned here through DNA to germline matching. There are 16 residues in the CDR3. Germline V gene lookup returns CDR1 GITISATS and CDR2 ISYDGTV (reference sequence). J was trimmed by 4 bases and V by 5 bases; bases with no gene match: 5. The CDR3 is CALWGRQELGKKIKVF. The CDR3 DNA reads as TGTGCCTTGTGGGGCCGTCAAGAGTTGGGCAAAAAAATCAAGGTATTT.

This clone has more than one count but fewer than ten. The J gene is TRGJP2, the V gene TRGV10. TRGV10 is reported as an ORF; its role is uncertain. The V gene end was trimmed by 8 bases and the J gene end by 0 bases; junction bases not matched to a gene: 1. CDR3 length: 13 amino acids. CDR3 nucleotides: TGTGCTGCGTGGGATAGTAGTGATTGGATCAAGACGTTT. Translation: CAAWDSSDWIKTF.

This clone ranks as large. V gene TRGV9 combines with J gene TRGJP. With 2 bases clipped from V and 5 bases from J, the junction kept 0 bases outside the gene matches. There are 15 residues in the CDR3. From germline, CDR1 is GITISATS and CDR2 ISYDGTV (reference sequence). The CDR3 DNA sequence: TGTGCCTTGTGGGAGGAAGAGTTGGGCAAAAAAATCAAGGTATTT. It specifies CALWEEELGKKIKVF.

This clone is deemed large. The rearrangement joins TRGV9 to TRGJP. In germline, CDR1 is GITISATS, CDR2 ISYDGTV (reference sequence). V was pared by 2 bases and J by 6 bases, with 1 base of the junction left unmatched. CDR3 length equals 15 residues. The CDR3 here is CALWEGELGKKIKVF. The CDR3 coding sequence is TGTGCCTTGTGGGAGGGAGAGTTGGGCAAAAAAATCAAGGTATTT.

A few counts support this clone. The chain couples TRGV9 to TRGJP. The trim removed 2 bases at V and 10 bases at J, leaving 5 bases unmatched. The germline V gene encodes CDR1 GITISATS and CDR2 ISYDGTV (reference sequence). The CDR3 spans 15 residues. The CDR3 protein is CALWEARLGKKIKVF. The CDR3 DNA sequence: TGTGCCTTGTGGGAGGCAAGATTGGGCAAAAAAATCAAGGTATTT.

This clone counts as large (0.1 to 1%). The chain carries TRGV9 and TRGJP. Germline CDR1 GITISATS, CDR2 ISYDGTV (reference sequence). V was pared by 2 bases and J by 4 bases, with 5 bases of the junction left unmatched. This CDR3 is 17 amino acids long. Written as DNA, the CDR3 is TGTGCCTTGTGGGAGGACAACCAAGAGTTGGGCAAAAAAATCAAGGTATTT. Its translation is CALWEDNQELGKKIKVF.

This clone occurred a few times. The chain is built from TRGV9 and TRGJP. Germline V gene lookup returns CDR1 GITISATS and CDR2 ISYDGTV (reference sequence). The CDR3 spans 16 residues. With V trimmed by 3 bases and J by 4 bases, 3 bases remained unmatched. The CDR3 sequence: CALWETQELGKKIKVF. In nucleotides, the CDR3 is TGTGCCTTGTGGGAGACCCAAGAGTTGGGCAAAAAAATCAAGGTATTT.

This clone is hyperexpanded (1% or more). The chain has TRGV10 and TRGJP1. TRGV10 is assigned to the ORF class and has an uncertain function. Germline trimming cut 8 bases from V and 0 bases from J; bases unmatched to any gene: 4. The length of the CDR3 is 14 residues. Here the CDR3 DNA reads TGTGCTGCGTGGGATTATACCACTGGTTGGTTCAAGATATTT. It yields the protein CAAWDYTTGWFKIF.

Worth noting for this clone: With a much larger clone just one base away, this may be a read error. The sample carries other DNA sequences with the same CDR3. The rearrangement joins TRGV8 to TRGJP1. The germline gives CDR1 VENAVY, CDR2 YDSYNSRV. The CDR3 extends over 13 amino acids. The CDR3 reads CATWDTTGWFKIF. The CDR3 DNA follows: TGTGCCACCTGGGATACAACTGGTTGGTTCAAGATATTT.